Presented here are 27 T cell receptor beta chains from one specimen sequenced in a study of molecular identifiers for immune sequencing clone quantification. Each CDR3 protein is one row after TCRdb ran MiXCR on the PCR reads. In the table there are around 470,000 distinct CDR3 sequences, about a quarter of which are singletons. The sequenced material came from naive CD8+ T cells from blood, with Jurkat cell RNA spiked in. Sample subset: FACS-sorted CD8+CD4-CCR7+CD45RA+ naive T cells. Receptor source: a human donor in good health. Some libraries in this study had Jurkat cell RNA spiked in.

The chain carries TRBV5-6 and TRBJ1-3; possibly TRBD1 for D (6 bases). The CDR3 runs to 14 residues. The V gene lost 5 bases and the J gene lost 4 bases, with 13 bases spanning the gap. Germline loops: CDR1 SGHDT, CDR2 YYEEEE. The CDR3 loop reads CASSIQGGGNTIYF. DNA for the CDR3: TGTGCCAGCAGTATCCAAGGGGGAGGAAACACCATATATTTT.

This clonotype was recorded at least ten times. The CDR3, as DNA: TGTGCCAGCACCACTCAGGGGAGTAATTCACCCCTCCACTTT. It is translated as CASTTQGSNSPLHF. The gene calls are TRBV28 and TRBJ1-6; D may be TRBD1 (6 bases). The CDR3 is 14 amino acids. The V end was cut by 7 bases, the J end by 6 bases, with 13 bases between. Germline assignment: CDR1 MDHEN and CDR2 SYDVKM.

A remark on this clonotype: An end of the junction does not agree with germline; a read error may underlie this. V gene TRBV11-1 combines with J gene TRBJ1-5; the match to TRBD1 covers 7 bases. CDR3 length: 12 amino acids. Germline V lookup: CDR1 SGHAT, CDR2 FQDESV (reference sequence). The CDR3 DNA reads as TGTGCCCGCCGCCTAGGGGGCCCGCCCCCGCCTTTT. Its protein is CARRLGGPPPPF.

The chain combines TRBV4-3 with TRBJ2-5, with D possibly called TRBD1 or TRBD2 (5 bases each). The CDR3 runs to 15 residues. Germline V gene data show CDR1 as LGHNA and CDR2 as YSLEER. Trimming removed 0 bases from V and 5 bases from J, with 13 bases in between. DNA for the CDR3: TGCGCCAGCAGCCAAGATTTGGACGAGGGGGAGACCCAGTACTTC. This translates into CASSQDLDEGETQYF.

This clonotype was observed at least ten times. This rearrangement joins TRBV19 to TRBJ1-5; 7 nucleotides align to TRBD1. CDR3 length: 16 residues. The J segment lost 3 bases and the V segment lost 3 bases, leaving 8 bases of the junction unmatched. Germline loops: CDR1 LNHDA, CDR2 SQIVND (reference sequence). CDR3 DNA sequence: TGTGCCAGTAGTATTGGGGGGACAGCCCTCAATCAGCCCCAGCATTTT. It encodes CASSIGGTALNQPQHF.

This clonotype was counted only a few times. The chain combines TRBV5-1 with TRBJ2-1; 11 positions match TRBD1. V lost 1 base, J lost 5 bases, and 5 bases stayed unmatched. Germline CDR1 reads SGHRS; CDR2 reads YFSETQ. The CDR3 covers 16 residues. The CDR3 coding sequence is TGCGCCAGCAGCTTGCTAAGGGACAGGGGGGACAATGAGCAGTTCTTC. This translates into CASSLLRDRGDNEQFF.

The table lists this clonotype with a count of one. A much larger clone is a single base away; this may be a read error. The rearrangement joins TRBV3-1 to TRBJ2-2; 10 nucleotides agree with TRBD2. Trimming at V came to 4 bases and at J to 3 bases, leaving 5 bases not matched to a gene. The germline CDR1 and CDR2 sequences are LGHDT and YNNKEL (reference sequence). CDR3 length: 16 residues. The CDR3 sequence is CASSRQGLADTGELFF. The DNA of the CDR3 is TGTGCCAGCAGCCGACAAGGACTAGCGGACACCGGGGAGCTGTTTTTT.

This clonotype came up many times. This chain links TRBV7-2 with TRBJ2-3, with TRBD2 matching over 7 bases. The V segment lost 4 bases and the J segment 2 bases; nucleotides outside the gene matches: 9. Germline V CDR1 and CDR2: SGHTA, FQGNSA. The CDR3 has 16 amino acids. The CDR3 DNA is TGTGCCAGCAGCTCCGCTGGCGGGGGAAACACAGATACGCAGTATTTT. It yields the protein CASSSAGGGNTDTQYF.

Worth noting for this clonotype: A much larger clone differs by one base, so this may be a read error. The V and J genes are TRBV4-1 and TRBJ1-1; 7 bases line up with TRBD1. Trimming at V came to 4 bases and at J to 6 bases, leaving 8 bases not matched to a gene. The germline gives CDR1 MGHRA, CDR2 YSYEKL. CDR3 length equals 14 residues. CDR3 in DNA: TGCGCCAGCAGCCCATCAAGGGGGACAGCTGAAGCTTTCTTT. As protein: CASSPSRGTAEAFF.

This chain links TRBV4-1 with TRBJ1-2, with TRBD1 matching over 8 bases. With 1 base clipped from V and 6 bases from J, the junction kept 7 bases outside the gene matches. The germline CDR1 and CDR2 sequences are MGHRA and YSYEKL. The CDR3 runs to 15 residues. The CDR3 here is CASSQVEQGADGYTF. In DNA, the CDR3 is TGCGCCAGCAGCCAAGTTGAGCAGGGGGCGGATGGCTACACCTTC.

As for this clonotype: This CDR3 fails to terminate in the conserved phenylalanine or tryptophan, so it likely reflects a read error. The chain uses TRBV6-1 and TRBJ2-7; tentatively, D is TRBD1 (5 bases). There are 11 residues in the CDR3. Germline-derived CDR1 and CDR2 are MNHNS and SASEGT. Trimming took off 2 bases at V and 6 bases at J, with 5 bases between the two ends. Here the CDR3 reads CASSETGEQYL. CDR3 nucleotide sequence: TGTGCCAGCAGTGAAACAGGCGAGCAGTACCTC.

The rearrangement joins TRBV5-4 to TRBJ2-1, with a weak D call TRBD1 (5 bases). Germline CDR1 and CDR2: SGHNT and YYREEE (reference sequence). The CDR3 spans 14 residues. Trimming cost V 1 base and J 4 bases, with 9 bases left between them. Here the CDR3 DNA reads TGTGCCAGCAGCTTGCTGCAGGGTTACAATGAGCAGTTCTTC. This sequence encodes CASSLLQGYNEQFF. Full variable domain (missing parts from reference TRBV5-4 and TRBJ2-1): ETGVTQSPTHLIKTRGQQVTLRCSSQSGHNTVSWYQQALGQGPQFIFQYYREEENGRGNFPPRFSGLQFPNYSSELNVNALELDDSALYLCASSLLQGYNEQFFGPGTRLTVL.

This chain uses TRBV7-9 with TRBJ2-7, with 10 bases lining up with TRBD2. CDR3 length equals 15 residues. In germline, CDR1 is SEHNR, CDR2 FQNEAQ (reference sequence). V lost 5 bases and J lost 5; bases outside the gene matches: 9. As DNA, the CDR3 is TGTGCCAGCAGCACCCTGCTAGCGGGAGAGAACGAGCAGTACTTC. As protein: CASSTLLAGENEQYF.

The rearrangement links TRBV12-3 or TRBV12-4 to TRBJ2-1; 7 bases agree with TRBD2. V shed 6 bases, J shed 0 bases, and the junction held 5 bases outside the gene matches. CDR3 size: 15 residues. The CDR3 spells CASRSGGSSYNEQFF. The CDR3, as DNA: TGTGCCAGCAGGTCCGGCGGGAGCTCCTACAATGAGCAGTTCTTC.

This clonotype appeared a few times. The chain combines TRBV24-1 with TRBJ2-1; D is ambiguous. V lost 9 bases to trimming and J lost 7 bases, with 9 bases between them. The germline CDR1 and CDR2 sequences are KGHDR and SFDVKD. The CDR3 extends over 11 amino acids. The CDR3 sequence is CATGVRNEQFF. As DNA, the CDR3 is TGTGCCACCGGGGTTAGAAATGAGCAGTTCTTC.

As for this clonotype: Its ends do not fully match the called genes, so a read error is possible. This chain joins TRBV18 and TRBJ2-1; no reliable D call. The length of the CDR3 is 16 residues. In germline, CDR1 is KGHSH, CDR2 LQKENI. The CDR3 nucleotides are TGTGCCAGCTCACCATCAACCCCGGCCCCCTACAATGCGCAGTTCTTC. Translated: CASSPSTPAPYNAQFF. The entire variable domain, with the rest obtained from reference TRBV18 and TRBJ2-1, is as follows: NAGVMQNPRHLVRRRGQEARLRCSPMKGHSHVYWYRQLPEEGLKFMVYLQKENIIDESGMPKERFSAEFPKEGPSILRIQQVVRGDSAAYFCASSPSTPAPYNAQFFGPGTRLTVL.

This chain joins TRBV11-2 and TRBJ1-1; TRBD1 is a possible D gene (5 bases). The germline V and J ends were trimmed by 1 base and 4 bases, with 10 bases remaining between them. The germline CDR1 and CDR2 sequences are SGHAT and FQNNGV. The CDR3 spans 14 residues. In nucleotides, the CDR3 is TGTGCCAGCAGCTTAGTACAGGTGGGCACTGAAGCTTTCTTT. It yields the protein CASSLVQVGTEAFF.

This clonotype was seen many times. J is TRBJ2-7 and V is TRBV29-1; D may be TRBD1 (5 bases). There are 13 residues in the CDR3. CDR1 and CDR2 (germline): SQVTM, ANQGSEA. V was trimmed by 7 bases and J by 3 bases, leaving 16 bases between them. The CDR3: CSAGSGALYEQYF. The CDR3 nucleotides read TGCAGCGCCGGCAGTGGGGCGCTCTACGAGCAGTACTTC.

At least ten counts were recorded for this clonotype. The chain carries TRBV28 and TRBJ2-3; no reliable D call. Trimming left V 3 bases short and J 3 bases short, with 7 bases between. This CDR3 has 13 amino acids. Germline-derived CDR1 and CDR2 are MDHEN and SYDVKM. CDR3 in DNA: TGTGCCAGCAGTTTTTTTCAGACAGATACGCAGTATTTT. Translating it yields CASSFFQTDTQYF.

This clonotype was counted many times. The chain employs TRBV28 and TRBJ2-1; D is unclear. With 3 bases removed from V and 0 bases from J, the gap between germline ends came to 15 bases. Germline CDR1 reads MDHEN; CDR2 reads SYDVKM. This CDR3 has 17 residues. CDR3 nucleotides: TGTGCCAGCAGTTTCGGTTTGTTCCGGAGCTCCTACAATGAGCAGTTCTTC. Translated, it gives CASSFGLFRSSYNEQFF.

This clonotype was picked up a small number of times. This chain links TRBV9 with TRBJ2-5; D is ambiguous. From germline, CDR1 is SGDLS and CDR2 YYNGEE. This CDR3 comprises 12 residues. Deletions cut 4 bases from V and 4 bases from J, with 8 bases between. CDR3 sequence reads: CASSPSAETQYF. CDR3 nucleotides: TGTGCCAGCAGCCCCAGTGCAGAGACCCAGTACTTC.

Ten or more counts support this clonotype. Sequence at one end of the junction differs from germline and may be a read error. The chain is built from TRBV6-2 or TRBV6-3 and TRBJ1-1; D is unresolved. Germline CDR1 MNHEY, CDR2 SVGEGT. This CDR3 is built from 14 residues. Written as DNA, the CDR3 is TGTGCCAGCAGTTACTTGGGCACGAACGCTGAAGCTTTCTTT. The encoded protein is CASSYLGTNAEAFF.

This clonotype was recorded at least ten times. The rearrangement joins TRBV9 to TRBJ1-2, with D maybe TRBD1 (5 bases). CDR3 size: 12 residues. V was clipped by 3 bases and J by 7 bases, with 10 bases between them. Germline V CDR1 and CDR2: SGDLS, YYNGEE. The CDR3 nucleotides read TGTGCCAGCAGCGGGGGCGGGCCTGGCTACACCTTC. Translation: CASSGGGPGYTF.

The sample holds a few counts of this clonotype. V usage is TRBV29-1 and J usage is TRBJ2-1, with D perhaps TRBD1 (5 bases). V gave up 1 base and J gave up 1 base, with 8 bases separating them. Germline CDR1 SQVTM, CDR2 ANQGSEA. CDR3 size: 14 residues. The CDR3 coding sequence is TGCAGCGTTGAAGGGTCAGGGTCCTACAATGAGCAGTTCTTC. Its translation: CSVEGSGSYNEQFF.

The chain carries TRBV30 and TRBJ2-2; the D is unclear. The V gene's germline CDR1 is GTSNPN and CDR2 SVGIG (reference sequence). V was trimmed by 0 bases and J by 7 bases, leaving 9 bases between them. The CDR3 totals 13 residues. The CDR3 DNA follows: TGTGCCTGGAGTGTTGTAGCCTTCGGGGAGCTGTTTTTT. This translates into CAWSVVAFGELFF. The whole variable domain, filled in from reference TRBV30 and TRBJ2-2, reads SQTIHQWPATLVQPVGSPLSLECTVEGTSNPNLYWYRQAAGRGLQLLFYSVGIGQISSEVPQNLSASRPQDRQFILSSKKLLLSDSGFYLCAWSVVAFGELFFGEGSRLTVL.

This clonotype was seen a few times. In DNA, the CDR3 is TGTGCCAGCAGGGATGGGAGCTCATACAATGAGCAGTTCTTC. The encoded protein is CASRDGSSYNEQFF. This chain joins TRBV6-2 or TRBV6-3 and TRBJ2-1; a possible D gene is TRBD2 (5 bases). V was clipped by 6 bases and J by 4 bases, with 13 bases between them. There are 14 residues in the CDR3. Germline assignment: CDR1 MNHEY and CDR2 SVGEGT.

In this sample, this clonotype turned up many times. The chain has TRBV7-6 and TRBJ2-1; 7 nucleotides line up with TRBD2. The CDR3 is 15 amino acids. Looked up from germline, CDR1 is SGHVS and CDR2 is FNYEAQ. V shed 6 bases and J 6 bases; nucleotides not matched to a gene: 11. The CDR3 here is CASSRAPGTTNEQFF. As DNA, the CDR3 is TGTGCCAGCAGTCGTGCCCCCGGGACTACCAATGAGCAGTTCTTC.